This T cell receptor beta chain is drawn from a study of cytomegalovirus exposure and HLA in healthy donors. With 60 Vbeta and 13 Jbeta primers, the PCR was carried out. Libraries were prepared by immunoSEQ multiplex PCR; TCRdb keeps only in-frame clonotypes and omits some of them. The sample carries around 140,000 clones, over 65% recorded once. Germline-derived CDR1 and CDR2 are MNHEY and SVGAGI. The ends were cut back, 6 bases at V and 7 bases at J, with 19 bases in the middle. The CDR3 is made up of 15 amino acids. The material sequenced was PBMCs. This clonotype originated in a female donor in good health and CMV-seronegative. The chain employs TRBV6-5 and TRBJ1-5, with TRBD1 as a possible D gene (6 bases). Written as DNA, the CDR3 is TGTGCCAGCAGATCCGCATCAGGGGTCGGGCAGCCCCAGCATTTT. The encoded protein is CASRSASGVGQPQHF.